The 9 T cell receptor beta chains reported below all come from one sample, sequenced in a study of cytomegalovirus exposure and HLA in healthy donors. With 60 Vbeta and 13 Jbeta primers, the PCR was carried out. Generated by immunoSEQ multiplex PCR, the TCRdb table keeps only in-frame clones and is missing some. The sample carries roughly 150,000 clones, about 75% recorded once. The material sequenced was PBMCs. The receptor set was obtained from a man between 18 and 35 years old in good health and CMV-seropositive.

The chain links TRBV2 to TRBJ1-5; D is unclear. Germline V gives CDR1 SNHLY, CDR2 FYNNEI. The CDR3 is 14 residues long. The V end lost 9 bases, the J end lost 3 bases, and 15 bases lay between the germline ends. CDR3 amino acids: CARMTAPDNQPQHF. The CDR3 nucleotides read TGTGCCAGGATGACTGCGCCTGACAATCAGCCCCAGCATTTT. The full variable domain, its missing parts supplied by reference TRBV2 and TRBJ1-5, is EPEVTQTPSHQVTQMGQEVILRCVPISNHLYFYWYRQILGQKVEFLVSFYNNEISEKSEIFDDQFSVERPDGSNFTLKIRSTKLEDSAMYFCARMTAPDNQPQHFGDGTRLSIL.

The rearrangement uses TRBV6-1 and TRBJ1-5; perhaps TRBD1 as D (6 bases). The CDR3 sequence is 14 residues long. Trimming took off 5 bases at V and 4 bases at J, with 12 bases between the two ends. Per the germline V gene, CDR1 is MNHNS and CDR2 is SASEGT. CDR3 sequence: CASSPDRRNQPQHF. CDR3 nucleotide sequence: TGTGCCAGCAGTCCCGACAGGAGAAATCAGCCCCAGCATTTT.

The CDR3 DNA sequence: TGTGCCAGCTCTCGAGGACAGGGTGGAAACACCATATATTTT. Translated: CASSRGQGGNTIYF. The J gene is TRBJ1-3, the V gene TRBV18, with TRBD1 matching over 8 bases. Germline CDR1 is KGHSH and CDR2 is LQKENI. The V gene end was trimmed by 6 bases and the J gene end by 3 bases; junction bases not matched to a gene: 4. The CDR3 spans 14 residues.

The chain has TRBV9 and TRBJ2-2, with D possibly being TRBD2 (5 bases). CDR3 length equals 15 residues. In germline, CDR1 is SGDLS, CDR2 YYNGEE. The V and J ends lost 5 bases and 8 bases respectively, with 19 bases between them. CDR3 DNA sequence: TGTGCCAGCAGGTCCGACGGGGATCCAGGAGGGGAGCTGTTTTTT. Residues: CASRSDGDPGGELFF.

J is TRBJ2-1 and V is TRBV30; D might be TRBD1 (6 bases). Between the trimmed V and J ends, which lost 0 bases and 2 bases, there was a span of 11 bases. CDR3 size: 15 residues. Per the germline V gene, CDR1 is GTSNPN and CDR2 is SVGIG (reference sequence). The CDR3 spells CAWSVPTGPYNEQFF. As DNA, the CDR3 is TGTGCCTGGAGTGTACCTACAGGGCCCTACAATGAGCAGTTCTTC.

The J gene is TRBJ2-1, the V gene TRBV5-4; TRBD1 matches at 7 bases. Germline V gives CDR1 SGHNT, CDR2 YYREEE (reference sequence). The CDR3 is 13 amino acids. Losses at the gene ends were 4 bases for V and 8 bases for J; bases not matched to a gene: 6. The CDR3 region has the DNA TGTGCCAGCAGCCTGGACAGGACGGATGAGCAGTTCTTC. It is translated as CASSLDRTDEQFF.

This sequence joins TRBV27 and TRBJ2-5; 7 bases are shared with TRBD2. Germline loops: CDR1 MNHEY, CDR2 SMNVEV (reference sequence). After removal of 10 bases from V and 4 bases from J, the junction contained 3 bases not matched to a gene. The CDR3 has 11 residues. CDR3 in amino acids: CATGGGETQYF. CDR3 bases: TGTGCCACGGGGGGAGGAGAGACCCAGTACTTC.

The gene calls are TRBV2 and TRBJ2-7; D uncertain. The V gene lost 8 bases and the J gene lost 3 bases, with 14 bases spanning the gap. CDR3 length: 13 amino acids. Germline assignment: CDR1 SNHLY and CDR2 FYNNEI. The CDR3 here is CASSRYQSYEQYF. In DNA, the CDR3 is TGTGCCAGCTCTAGATATCAGAGCTACGAGCAGTACTTC.

The rearrangement links TRBV7-9 to TRBJ2-1, with D tentatively TRBD2 (5 bases). From germline, CDR1 is SEHNR and CDR2 FQNEAQ (reference sequence). The CDR3 sequence is 12 residues long. Trimming cost V 4 bases and J 10 bases, with 11 bases left between them. This chain's CDR3 is CASSSGKLEQFF. CDR3 coding DNA: TGTGCCAGCAGCTCCGGGAAATTGGAGCAGTTCTTC.